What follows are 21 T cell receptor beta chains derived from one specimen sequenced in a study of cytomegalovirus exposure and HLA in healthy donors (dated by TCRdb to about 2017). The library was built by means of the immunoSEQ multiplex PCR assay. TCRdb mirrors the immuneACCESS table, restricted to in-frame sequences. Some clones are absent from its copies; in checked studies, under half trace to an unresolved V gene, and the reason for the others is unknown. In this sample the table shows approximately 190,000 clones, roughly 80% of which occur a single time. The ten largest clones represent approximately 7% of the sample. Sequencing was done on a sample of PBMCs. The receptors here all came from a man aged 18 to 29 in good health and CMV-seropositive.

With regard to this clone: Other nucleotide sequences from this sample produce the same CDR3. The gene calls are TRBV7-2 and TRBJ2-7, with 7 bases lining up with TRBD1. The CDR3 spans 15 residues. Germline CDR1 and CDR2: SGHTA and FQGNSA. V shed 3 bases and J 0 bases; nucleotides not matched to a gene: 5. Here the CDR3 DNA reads TGTGCCAGCAGCTTGAGAAACAGGGGCTCCTACGAGCAGTACTTC. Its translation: CASSLRNRGSYEQYF.

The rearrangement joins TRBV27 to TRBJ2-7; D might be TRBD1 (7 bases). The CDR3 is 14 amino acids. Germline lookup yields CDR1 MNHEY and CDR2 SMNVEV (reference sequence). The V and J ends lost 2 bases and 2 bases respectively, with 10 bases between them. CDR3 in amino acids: CASSLGGGAYEQYF. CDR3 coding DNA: TGTGCCAGCAGTTTAGGAGGGGGCGCCTACGAGCAGTACTTC.

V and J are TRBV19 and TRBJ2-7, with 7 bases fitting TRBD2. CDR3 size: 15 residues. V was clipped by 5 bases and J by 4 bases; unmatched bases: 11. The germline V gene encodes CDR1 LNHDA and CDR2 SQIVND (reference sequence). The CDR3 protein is CASSPRGRGPYEQYF. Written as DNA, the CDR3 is TGTGCCAGTAGTCCCCGGGGGAGGGGCCCTTACGAGCAGTACTTC.

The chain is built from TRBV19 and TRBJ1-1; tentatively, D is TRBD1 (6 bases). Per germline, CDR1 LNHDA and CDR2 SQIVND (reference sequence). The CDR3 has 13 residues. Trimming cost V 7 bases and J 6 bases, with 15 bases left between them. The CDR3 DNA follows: TGTGCCAGTACCCAAGGGGGGGCTCCTGAAGCTTTCTTT. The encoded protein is CASTQGGAPEAFF.

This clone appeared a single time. CDR3 coding DNA: TGTGCCAGCAGCTTGGCCACATTCCGACAGGGACCGGAAAAACTGTTTTTT. Translated: CASSLATFRQGPEKLFF. The rearrangement joins TRBV5-6 to TRBJ1-4, with TRBD1 matching over 7 bases. This CDR3 comprises 17 residues. The germline CDR1 and CDR2 sequences are SGHDT and YYEEEE. V was clipped by 0 bases and J by 8 bases; unmatched bases: 13.

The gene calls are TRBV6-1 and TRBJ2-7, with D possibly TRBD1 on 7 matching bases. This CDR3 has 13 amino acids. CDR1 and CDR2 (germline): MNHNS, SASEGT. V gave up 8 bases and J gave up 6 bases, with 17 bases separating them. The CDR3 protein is CASSPRGVSEQYF. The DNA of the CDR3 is TGTGCCAGCTCGCCCAGGGGGGTTTCCGAGCAGTACTTC.

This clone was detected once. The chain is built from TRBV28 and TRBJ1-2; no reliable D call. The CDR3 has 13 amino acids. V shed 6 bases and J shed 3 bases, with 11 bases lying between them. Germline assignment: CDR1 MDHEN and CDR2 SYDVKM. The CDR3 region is CASRYHGDYGYTF. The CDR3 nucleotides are TGTGCCAGCAGATACCACGGGGACTATGGCTACACCTTC.

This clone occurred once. In nucleotides, the CDR3 is TGCAGCGCCCCCGAGGTACGGGAGTTCCAAGGAGGCTACACCTTC. Translating it yields CSAPEVREFQGGYTF. The chain combines TRBV29-1 with TRBJ1-2; D uncertain. The germline gives CDR1 SQVTM, CDR2 ANQGSEA. Trimming removed 7 bases at V and 8 bases at J, with 26 bases between. The CDR3 contains 15 residues.

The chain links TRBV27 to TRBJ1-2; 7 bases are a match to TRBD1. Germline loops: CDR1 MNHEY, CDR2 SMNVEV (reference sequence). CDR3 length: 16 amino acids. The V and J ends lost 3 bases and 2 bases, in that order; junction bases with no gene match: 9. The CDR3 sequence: CASSFNGGTANYGYTF. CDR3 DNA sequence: TGTGCCAGCAGTTTTAACGGTGGGACAGCAAACTATGGCTACACCTTC.

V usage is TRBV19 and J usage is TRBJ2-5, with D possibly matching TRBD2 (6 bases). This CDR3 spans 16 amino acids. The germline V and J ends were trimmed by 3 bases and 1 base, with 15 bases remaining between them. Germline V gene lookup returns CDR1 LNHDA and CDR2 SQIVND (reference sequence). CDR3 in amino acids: CASSIVSGSRQETQYF. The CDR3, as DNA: TGTGCCAGTAGTATCGTGAGCGGGTCTCGCCAAGAGACCCAGTACTTC.

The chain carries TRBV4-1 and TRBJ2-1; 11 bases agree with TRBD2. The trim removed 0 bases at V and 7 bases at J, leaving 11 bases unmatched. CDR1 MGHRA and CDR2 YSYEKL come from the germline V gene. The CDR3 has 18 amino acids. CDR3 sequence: CASSQDRGTSGKRNEQFF. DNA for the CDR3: TGCGCCAGCAGCCAAGATAGAGGGACTAGCGGAAAGCGGAATGAGCAGTTCTTC.

CDR3 loop: CAWSQTVSSTDTQYF. CDR3 sequence (DNA): TGTGCCTGGAGCCAGACAGTTTCTAGCACAGATACGCAGTATTTT. The chain links TRBV30 to TRBJ2-3, with D maybe TRBD1 (5 bases). CDR1 and CDR2 (germline): GTSNPN, SVGIG (reference sequence). CDR3 length: 15 amino acids. V dropped 3 bases and J dropped 0 bases, with 13 bases sitting between them. The complete variable domain, with remaining parts taken from reference TRBV30 and TRBJ2-3, reads SQTIHQWPATLVQPVGSPLSLECTVEGTSNPNLYWYRQAAGRGLQLLFYSVGIGQISSEVPQNLSASRPQDRQFILSSKKLLLSDSGFYLCAWSQTVSSTDTQYFGPGTRLTVL.

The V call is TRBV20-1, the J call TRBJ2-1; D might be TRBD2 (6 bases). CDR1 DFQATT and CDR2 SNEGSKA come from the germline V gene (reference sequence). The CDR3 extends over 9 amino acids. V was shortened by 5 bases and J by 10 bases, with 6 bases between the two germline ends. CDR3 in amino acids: CSAGGEQFF. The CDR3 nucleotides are TGCAGTGCTGGGGGGGAGCAGTTCTTC.

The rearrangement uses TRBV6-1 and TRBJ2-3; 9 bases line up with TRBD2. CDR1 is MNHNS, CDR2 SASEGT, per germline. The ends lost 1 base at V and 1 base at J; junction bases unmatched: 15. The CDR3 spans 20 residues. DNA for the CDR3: TGTGCCAGCAGTGAAGGCGAGTCGGCTAGCGGGATCAAGCGCACAGATACGCAGTATTTT. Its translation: CASSEGESASGIKRTDTQYF.

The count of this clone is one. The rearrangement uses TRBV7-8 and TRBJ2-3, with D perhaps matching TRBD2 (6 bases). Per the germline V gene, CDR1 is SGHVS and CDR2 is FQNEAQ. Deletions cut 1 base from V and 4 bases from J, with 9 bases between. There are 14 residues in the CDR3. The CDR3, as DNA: TGTGCCAGCAGCTTAGTGGAGGGCCCAGATACGCAGTATTTT. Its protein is CASSLVEGPDTQYF.

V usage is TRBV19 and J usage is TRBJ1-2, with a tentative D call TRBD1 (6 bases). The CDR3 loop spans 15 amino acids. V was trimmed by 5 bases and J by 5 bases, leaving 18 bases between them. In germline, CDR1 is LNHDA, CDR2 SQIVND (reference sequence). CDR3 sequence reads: CASSFGGSPTYGYTF. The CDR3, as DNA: TGTGCCAGTAGTTTTGGGGGCAGTCCTACTTATGGCTACACCTTC.

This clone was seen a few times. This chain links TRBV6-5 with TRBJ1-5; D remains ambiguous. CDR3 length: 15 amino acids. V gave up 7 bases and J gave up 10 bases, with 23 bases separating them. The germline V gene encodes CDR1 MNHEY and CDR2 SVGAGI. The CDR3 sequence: CASKLQRAGNGPQHF. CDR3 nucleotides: TGTGCCAGCAAGCTCCAGAGGGCTGGGAATGGCCCCCAGCATTTT.

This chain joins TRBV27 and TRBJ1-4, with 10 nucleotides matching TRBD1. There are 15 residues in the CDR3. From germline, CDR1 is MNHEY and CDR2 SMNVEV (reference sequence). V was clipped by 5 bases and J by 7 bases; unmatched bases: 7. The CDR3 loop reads CASSGETGGVEKLFF. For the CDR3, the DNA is TGTGCCAGCAGTGGAGAGACAGGGGGCGTTGAAAAACTGTTTTTT.

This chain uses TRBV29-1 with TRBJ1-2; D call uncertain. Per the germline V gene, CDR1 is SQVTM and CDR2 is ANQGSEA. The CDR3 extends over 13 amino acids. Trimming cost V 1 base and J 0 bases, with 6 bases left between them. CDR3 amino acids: CSVEVNSNYGYTF. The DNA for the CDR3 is TGCAGCGTTGAAGTAAACTCTAACTATGGCTACACCTTC.

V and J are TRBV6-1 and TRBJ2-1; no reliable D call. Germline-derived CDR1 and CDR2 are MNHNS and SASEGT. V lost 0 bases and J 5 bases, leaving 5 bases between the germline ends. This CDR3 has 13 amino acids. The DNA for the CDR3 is TGTGCCAGCAGTGAAGCGGGCGACAATGAGCAGTTCTTC. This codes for CASSEAGDNEQFF.

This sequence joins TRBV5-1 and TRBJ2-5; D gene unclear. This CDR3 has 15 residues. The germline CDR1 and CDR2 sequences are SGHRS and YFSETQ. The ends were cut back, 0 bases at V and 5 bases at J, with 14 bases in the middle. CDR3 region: CASSLGGKSEETQYF. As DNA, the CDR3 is TGCGCCAGCAGCTTGGGCGGTAAAAGCGAGGAGACCCAGTACTTC.